These 22 T cell receptor beta chains came from one sample sequenced in a study of TIL therapy for anti-PD-1-resistant metastatic lung cancer. The libraries were made with immunoSEQ v3. Data came from immunoSEQ multiplex PCR; TCRdb stores just in-frame clones and leaves some out. The table lists tens of thousands of clones, 72% of them singletons. Time point meaning: pre-treatment sample, taken before nivolumab and TIL therapy. The tumor samples were excised metastases, mostly pleural nodules or supraclavicular lymph nodes. Specimen: tumor tissue, collected at baseline. The receptors here all came from a person between 25 and 80 years old with non-small cell lung cancer.

The DNA of the CDR3 is TGTGCCAGCAGTTTGAGAGGGATCTCCTACAATGAGCAGTTCTTC. It translates to CASSLRGISYNEQFF. The chain combines TRBV6-5 with TRBJ2-1; a weak D match, TRBD2 (5 bases). With 4 bases removed from V and 0 bases from J, the gap between germline ends came to 10 bases. Germline V gives CDR1 MNHEY, CDR2 SVGAGI. The CDR3 is made up of 15 amino acids.

The chain couples TRBV2 to TRBJ1-5; 7 bases align to TRBD1. V lost 3 bases and J lost 4; bases outside the gene matches: 6. This CDR3 comprises 15 residues. CDR1 is SNHLY, CDR2 FYNNEI, per germline. CDR3 loop: CASSDGQAQNQPQHF. DNA for the CDR3: TGTGCCAGCAGTGATGGACAGGCACAAAATCAGCCCCAGCATTTT.

This rearrangement joins TRBV6-6 to TRBJ2-3; 9 bases line up with TRBD2. With 2 bases clipped from V and 1 base from J, the junction kept 4 bases outside the gene matches. Germline CDR1 and CDR2: MNHNY and SVGAGI (reference sequence). CDR3 length: 16 residues. CDR3 sequence: CASSYRRGGGTDTQYF. The CDR3 nucleotides are TGTGCCAGCAGTTACAGGCGGGGGGGCGGCACAGATACGCAGTATTTT.

This chain connects TRBV5-1 to TRBJ1-1; tentative D call: TRBD1 (6 bases). From germline, CDR1 is SGHRS and CDR2 YFSETQ. V was shortened by 4 bases and J by 8 bases, with 18 bases between the two germline ends. The CDR3 runs to 14 residues. This chain's CDR3 is CASSITRQDREAFF. The CDR3 DNA sequence: TGCGCCAGCAGCATCACCCGACAGGACCGCGAAGCTTTCTTT.

This rearrangement joins TRBV6-1 to TRBJ2-7, with unresolved D. This CDR3 contains 11 residues. CDR1 and CDR2 from the germline V gene are MNHNS and SASEGT. The ends were cut back, 7 bases at V and 3 bases at J, with 7 bases in the middle. The CDR3: CASTAVYEQYF. The CDR3 DNA reads as TGTGCCAGCACGGCAGTCTACGAGCAGTACTTC.

The V gene is TRBV5-1, the J gene TRBJ1-5, with D maybe TRBD1 (5 bases). With 1 base removed from V and 3 bases from J, the gap between germline ends came to 11 bases. The germline CDR1 and CDR2 sequences are SGHRS and YFSETQ. The CDR3 is 15 residues long. The CDR3 sequence: CASSLSGGDNQPQHF. As DNA, the CDR3 is TGCGCCAGCAGCTTGTCGGGAGGGGACAATCAGCCCCAGCATTTT.

The chain recombines TRBV2 with TRBJ2-5; 7 nucleotides agree with TRBD1. The CDR3 extends over 13 amino acids. The ends lost 7 bases at V and 2 bases at J; junction bases unmatched: 4. CDR1 is SNHLY and CDR2 is FYNNEI in the germline V gene. CDR3 coding DNA: TGTGCCAGCAAGGGACAGACTCAAGAGACCCAGTACTTC. It yields the protein CASKGQTQETQYF.

In its sample, this clone ranks as large (0.1 to 1%). The rearrangement links TRBV6-1 to TRBJ1-3; D gene unclear. V lost 0 bases and J lost 2, with 8 bases in between. The CDR3 runs to 15 residues. The germline gives CDR1 MNHNS, CDR2 SASEGT. The CDR3 here is CASSEASGTGNTIYF. The CDR3 DNA follows: TGTGCCAGCAGTGAAGCTTCGGGAACTGGAAACACCATATATTTT.

The chain employs TRBV7-2 and TRBJ2-3; D is undetermined. The CDR3 loop spans 13 amino acids. CDR1 is SGHTA, CDR2 FQGNSA, per germline. The V end was cut by 5 bases, the J end by 5 bases, with 11 bases between. The CDR3 loop is CASSLTPGDTQYF. CDR3 nucleotides: TGTGCCAGCAGCCTCACACCGGGAGATACGCAGTATTTT. Drawing the rest from reference TRBV7-2 and TRBJ2-3, the complete variable domain is GAGVSQSPSNKVTEKGKDVELRCDPISGHTALYWYRQSLGQGLEFLIYFQGNSAPDKSGLPSDRFSAERTGGSVSTLTIQRTQQEDSAVYLCASSLTPGDTQYFGPGTRLTVL.

This chain links TRBV29-1 with TRBJ1-2; no clear D gene. V gave up 4 bases and J gave up 8 bases, with 11 bases separating them. The CDR3 runs 11 residues. In germline, CDR1 is SQVTM, CDR2 ANQGSEA. The DNA of the CDR3 is TGCAGCGTTGGGACTTCGAGGGGCTACACCTTC. Protein sequence: CSVGTSRGYTF.

The V and J genes are TRBV7-2 and TRBJ2-1; a possible D gene is TRBD2 (5 bases). Germline V gives CDR1 SGHTA, CDR2 FQGNSA. This CDR3 is 11 amino acids long. Trimming shortened V by 8 bases and J by 8 bases, and 10 bases separated the two germline ends. CDR3: CASEGLYEQFF. In DNA form, the CDR3 reads TGTGCCAGCGAGGGTCTCTATGAGCAGTTCTTC.

V and J are TRBV5-1 and TRBJ2-5; 15 nucleotides agree with TRBD2. Losses at the gene ends were 3 bases for V and 4 bases for J; bases not matched to a gene: 7. The CDR3 covers 17 residues. CDR1 is SGHRS and CDR2 is YFSETQ in the germline V gene. This CDR3 reads CASSSWTSGGAGETQYF. In DNA form, the CDR3 reads TGCGCCAGCAGCTCCTGGACTAGCGGGGGGGCAGGAGAGACCCAGTACTTC.

The genes are TRBV4-1 and TRBJ2-7; maybe TRBD1 (7 bases). V was trimmed by 1 base and J by 3 bases, leaving 13 bases between them. Germline CDR1 MGHRA, CDR2 YSYEKL. This CDR3 has 15 amino acids. The CDR3 DNA reads TGCGCCAGCAGCCAAGTGGTCAGGGGGGACTACGAGCAGTACTTC. Its protein product is CASSQVVRGDYEQYF.

The J gene is TRBJ1-2, the V gene TRBV9, with D possibly TRBD1 on 6 matching bases. The CDR3 contains 18 residues. Germline V lookup: CDR1 SGDLS, CDR2 YYNGEE. The V end lost 4 bases, the J end lost 2 bases, and 24 bases lay between the germline ends. CDR3 residues: CASSPENPQGRVNYGYTF. CDR3 in DNA: TGTGCCAGCAGCCCTGAGAACCCCCAGGGGCGGGTAAACTATGGCTACACCTTC.

This clone turned up a few times. The chain carries TRBV6-1 and TRBJ2-1; no clear D gene. CDR3 length: 13 residues. V lost 3 bases to trimming and J lost 0 bases, with 3 bases between them. Germline lookup yields CDR1 MNHNS and CDR2 SASEGT. DNA of the CDR3: TGTGCCAGCAGTGAGGACTCCTACAATGAGCAGTTCTTC. The encoded protein is CASSEDSYNEQFF.

This chain links TRBV5-6 with TRBJ1-2; D perhaps matches TRBD1 (5 bases). Germline assignment: CDR1 SGHDT and CDR2 YYEEEE. The ends were cut back, 0 bases at V and 5 bases at J, with 11 bases in the middle. The CDR3 has 14 residues. The DNA for the CDR3 is TGTGCCAGCAGCTTGGATCAGGGCGAGTATGGCTACACCTTC. Translated: CASSLDQGEYGYTF.

The chain joins TRBV19 to TRBJ2-1; D is unclear. Germline CDR1 LNHDA, CDR2 SQIVND (reference sequence). This CDR3 is 17 amino acids long. V dropped 4 bases and J dropped 0 bases, with 16 bases sitting between them. The CDR3: CASSTRTVTSSYNEQFF. The CDR3 nucleotides read TGTGCCAGTAGTACCAGGACGGTTACGAGCTCCTACAATGAGCAGTTCTTC. Together with reference TRBV19 and TRBJ2-1, the CDR3 gives the full variable domain: DGGITQSPKYLFRKEGQNVTLSCEQNLNHDAMYWYRQDPGQGLRLIYYSQIVNDFQKGDIAEGYSVSREKKESFPLTVTSAQKNPTAFYLCASSTRTVTSSYNEQFFGPGTRLTVL.

The V call is TRBV6-5, the J call TRBJ2-1, with 11 positions matching TRBD2. The CDR3 is 15 amino acids. V trimming: 4 bases; J trimming: 8 bases; junction bases outside the gene matches: 7. CDR1 is MNHEY and CDR2 is SVGAGI in the germline V gene. CDR3 DNA: TGTGCCAGCAGTTCCGTAGCGGGGGGGCCAGATGAGCAGTTCTTC. Translation gives CASSSVAGGPDEQFF.

This sequence joins TRBV9 and TRBJ1-5, with TRBD1 as a possible D gene (5 bases). This CDR3 has 14 residues. Trimming removed 7 bases from V and 4 bases from J, with 15 bases in between. Per the germline V gene, CDR1 is SGDLS and CDR2 is YYNGEE. CDR3 in amino acids: CASGRDGGNQPQHF. For the CDR3, the DNA is TGTGCCAGCGGAAGGGACGGAGGAAATCAGCCCCAGCATTTT.

This clone was recorded once. This sequence joins TRBV6-5 and TRBJ1-1; D unresolved. The V and J ends lost 7 bases and 6 bases respectively, with 9 bases between them. Germline values: CDR1 MNHEY, CDR2 SVGAGI. This CDR3 contains 11 residues. The CDR3 coding sequence is TGTGCCAGCAACGTCCCGGCTGAAGCTTTCTTT. Its translation: CASNVPAEAFF.

The V and J genes are TRBV6-1 and TRBJ1-5; D ambiguous. Trimming pared 6 bases from V and 0 bases from J, leaving 12 bases between. The CDR3 loop spans 15 amino acids. The V gene's germline CDR1 is MNHNS and CDR2 SASEGT. This CDR3 reads CASSEDPFSNQPQHF. The CDR3 nucleotides read TGTGCCAGCAGCGAGGACCCCTTTAGCAATCAGCCCCAGCATTTT.

The gene calls are TRBV6-6 and TRBJ2-2, with D unresolved. The V end lost 6 bases, the J end lost 6 bases, and 14 bases lay between the germline ends. This CDR3 is built from 14 residues. Germline V lookup: CDR1 MNHNY, CDR2 SVGAGI (reference sequence). The CDR3 sequence: CASRNHSWAGELFF. In DNA, the CDR3 is TGTGCCAGCAGGAACCACAGCTGGGCCGGGGAGCTGTTTTTT.